This TCR beta chain was obtained from a study of CD8 T cells in ankylosing spondylitis (dated 2017 in TCRdb). Notes on the research overall: T cell receptor beta repertoires were profiled in healthy donors and ankylosing spondylitis patients so that disease-linked TCR variants could be found. The full study cohort was made up of 25 ankylosing spondylitis patients and 108 healthy donors. Samples of peripheral blood were taken, and for ankylosing spondylitis patients, synovial fluid was collected as well.

Turning to this clonotype: Its antigen is unknown. Base-call qualities are not available, and no considerably larger clone is one nucleotide away.

For each ankylosing spondylitis patient, the synovial fluid sample was matched to a blood sample from that same patient. These reads were obtained on an Illumina HiSeq 2500. Quantitative 5'-RACE with molecular barcodes was the method used to prepare the TCR beta libraries. Regarding the original processing steps: Disease-linked TCR variants were identified with a new computational method built on a probabilistic model of VDJ rearrangement. Starting from the raw public reads, TCRdb applied fastp trimming at Q25, assembled clones with MiXCR and retained in-frame beta chains. Records with the same CDR3 protein are collapsed into one entry carrying the most frequent genes and DNA. TCRdb assigned the V and J calls; the authors' analysis was not used. The sample table lists approximately 150,000 distinct CDR3 sequences, roughly 44% of them with a count of one. The ten largest clones capture about 15% of the sample.

The germline V gene provides CDR1 MDHEN and CDR2 SYDVKM. V loses 5 bases, J loses 3 bases, and the germline ends lie 18 bases apart. Inclusive of the bounding cysteine and phenylalanine, the CDR3 is 16 residues long. Solely the CDR3 DNA is kept, with 48 bases framed from the first base. Study-wide findings and limitations: A CD8+ phenotype was shown by the disease-linked clones, which were found at relatively low frequencies in peripheral blood. A TCR beta motif of eight highly homologous amino acid variants appeared characteristic of blood from ankylosing spondylitis patients. Some TCR beta motif variants had previously been reported in synovial fluid and blood of reactive arthritis patients, which suggested common disease-initiation mechanisms. The disease-linked clones were reported as significantly enriched in matched synovial fluid samples from ankylosing spondylitis patients.

The origin of this receptor is a male donor with ankylosing spondylitis. The rearranged chain carries TRBV28 and TRBJ2-3; the D assignment is uncertain and may be TRBD1 or TRBD2, with 6 bases supporting each. Specimen: synovial fluid, either unsorted or a sorted T cell fraction (not recorded which). The DNA sequence is given as TGTGCCAGCAGTCCACCGGGGGCGCGGATAACAGATACGCAGTATTTT. Its protein product is CASSPPGARITDTQYF.